A single sample is the source of the 30 T cell receptor beta chains below, sequenced in a study of a mutant IDH1 vaccine in newly diagnosed glioma. Assay used: immunoSEQ multiplex PCR; TCRdb lists only in-frame clones, some missing. The data show 80,000 to 100,000 clones, 80% seen once. Time point reported: baseline, week 1 (first vaccination visit). Noted treatment: pre-vaccination baseline after standard-of-care therapy. The sample in question was PBMCs, obtained from a glioma patient treated with radiotherapy, temozolomide or both. The source is a man aged 40-49 years with glioma.

The chain employs TRBV19 and TRBJ2-1, with 9 bases matching TRBD1. The J segment lost 2 bases and the V segment lost 7 bases, leaving 9 bases of the junction unmatched. The germline V gene encodes CDR1 LNHDA and CDR2 SQIVND (reference sequence). This CDR3 spans 16 amino acids. This CDR3 reads CASTPLQGAPYNEQFF. The CDR3 nucleotides read TGTGCCAGTACCCCCCTACAGGGGGCGCCCTACAATGAGCAGTTCTTC.

This rearrangement joins TRBV10-3 to TRBJ1-1; the D is unclear. Germline V CDR1 and CDR2: ENHRY, SYGVKD. Deletions cut 3 bases from V and 7 bases from J, with 12 bases between. This CDR3 has 13 amino acids. The DNA of the CDR3 is TGTGCCATCAGTGATTTCTTTGGGGATGAAGCTTTCTTT. This codes for CAISDFFGDEAFF.

The chain combines TRBV6-5 with TRBJ1-1, with D possibly matching TRBD1 (6 bases). CDR1 is MNHEY and CDR2 is SVGAGI in the germline V gene. This CDR3 has 14 residues. Deletions cut 8 bases from V and 2 bases from J, with 15 bases between. The CDR3 DNA is TGTGCCAGCCGCGGTACAGGGACCAACACTGAAGCTTTCTTT. This codes for CASRGTGTNTEAFF.

As regards this clone: Lacking the conserved final phenylalanine or tryptophan, this CDR3 likely reflects a read error. The rearrangement uses TRBV7-2 and TRBJ1-1; D is unclear. Trimming removed 0 bases at V and 2 bases at J, with 4 bases between. The CDR3 length is 13 residues. Germline CDR1 is SGHTA and CDR2 is FQGNSA. The CDR3 protein is CASSLAPNTEAFS. Here the CDR3 DNA reads TGTGCCAGCAGCTTAGCCCCTAACACTGAAGCTTTCTCT.

This clone was picked up a small number of times. The chain is built from TRBV15 and TRBJ2-1; D gene unclear. Trimming left V 0 bases short and J 3 bases short, with 9 bases between. CDR3 length equals 15 residues. CDR1 LNHNV and CDR2 YYDKDF come from the germline V gene (reference sequence). The CDR3 sequence: CATSRDAADYNEQFF. In nucleotides, the CDR3 is TGTGCCACCAGCAGAGACGCGGCAGACTACAATGAGCAGTTCTTC.

The chain links TRBV29-1 to TRBJ1-1; D may be TRBD1 (6 bases). V gave up 5 bases and J gave up 0 bases, with 10 bases separating them. CDR3 size: 13 residues. Germline CDR1 and CDR2: SQVTM and ANQGSEA. Here the CDR3 DNA reads TGCAGCGTTCCCAACAGGGTGAACACTGAAGCTTTCTTT. Its protein is CSVPNRVNTEAFF. The full variable domain, its missing parts supplied by reference TRBV29-1 and TRBJ1-1, is SAVISQKPSRDICQRGTSLTIQCQVDSQVTMMFWYRQQPGQSLTLIATANQGSEATYESGFVIDKFPISRPNLTFSTLTVSNMSPEDSSIYLCSVPNRVNTEAFFGQGTRLTVV.

The chain uses TRBV19 and TRBJ1-5, with D possibly matching TRBD1 (6 bases). V gave up 5 bases and J gave up 6 bases, with 20 bases separating them. CDR3 length: 16 residues. CDR1 is LNHDA and CDR2 is SQIVND in the germline V gene (reference sequence). Here the CDR3 reads CASSAPRGLGSQPQHF. The DNA for the CDR3 is TGTGCCAGTAGTGCCCCCCGGGGGCTCGGGAGTCAGCCCCAGCATTTT.

V gene TRBV4-3 combines with J gene TRBJ2-7; D is possibly TRBD1 or TRBD2 (5 bases each). CDR3 length: 15 amino acids. Trimming stripped 0 bases from V and 2 bases from J, with 11 bases between. Per the germline V gene, CDR1 is LGHNA and CDR2 is YSLEER. CDR3: CASSQDPGATYEQYF. CDR3 nucleotides: TGCGCCAGCAGCCAAGATCCCGGGGCTACCTACGAGCAGTACTTC.

The chain combines TRBV6-5 with TRBJ2-2; the D is unclear. The CDR3 sequence is 13 residues long. Trimming cost V 1 base and J 4 bases, with 4 bases left between them. Germline CDR1 and CDR2: MNHEY and SVGAGI. The CDR3 DNA sequence: TGTGCCAGCAGTTACTTAGGCACCGGGGAGCTGTTTTTT. Protein: CASSYLGTGELFF.

The CDR3 sequence is CASSLGGEQYF. The CDR3, as DNA: TGTGCCAGCAGCTTAGGGGGCGAGCAGTACTTC. V usage is TRBV13 and J usage is TRBJ2-7; no reliable D call. The V end was cut by 0 bases, the J end by 6 bases, with 3 bases between. Germline V gene data show CDR1 as PRHDT and CDR2 as FYEKMQ (reference sequence). The CDR3 contains 11 residues.

The chain combines TRBV19 with TRBJ2-3, with D hard to call. V was pared by 2 bases and J by 0 bases, with 12 bases between. The germline V gene has CDR1 LNHDA and CDR2 SQIVND (reference sequence). The CDR3 covers 16 residues. CDR3 nucleotides: TGTGCCAGTAGTATATCGTTTCTCCTTAGCACAGATACGCAGTATTTT. Amino acid sequence: CASSISFLLSTDTQYF.

Only one count was recorded for this clone. J is TRBJ1-2 and V is TRBV5-1; D may be TRBD1 (5 bases). The CDR3 totals 15 residues. The germline V gene has CDR1 SGHRS and CDR2 YFSETQ. Trimming took 0 bases from V and 4 from J, leaving 13 bases between them. The chain's CDR3 is CASSLASGTVYGYTF. DNA for the CDR3: TGCGCCAGCAGCTTGGCATCCGGGACGGTCTATGGCTACACCTTC.

The table lists this clone with a few counts. The V and J genes are TRBV29-1 and TRBJ2-3; D remains unclear. The CDR3 spans 12 residues. With 4 bases removed from V and 2 bases from J, the gap between germline ends came to 7 bases. Germline V gene data show CDR1 as SQVTM and CDR2 as ANQGSEA. The CDR3 is CSVVAATDTQYF. As DNA, the CDR3 is TGCAGCGTTGTGGCCGCCACAGATACGCAGTATTTT.

This clone was detected only a few times. The V and J genes are TRBV6-6 and TRBJ1-5; TRBD1 agrees at 7 bases. CDR3 length: 14 residues. Germline lookup yields CDR1 MNHNY and CDR2 SVGAGI (reference sequence). V trimming: 6 bases; J trimming: 5 bases; junction bases outside the gene matches: 7. Here the CDR3 DNA reads TGTGCCAGCAGCCGACAGGGTACGGATCAGCCCCAGCATTTT. Its translation: CASSRQGTDQPQHF.

CDR3 in amino acids: CASSMRGRDTEAFF. The CDR3 nucleotides are TGTGCCAGTAGTATGAGGGGTAGGGACACTGAAGCTTTCTTT. The chain has TRBV19 and TRBJ1-1; possible D gene TRBD1, 5 bases. The V end was cut by 3 bases, the J end by 3 bases, with 11 bases between. The CDR3 loop spans 14 amino acids. Germline lookup yields CDR1 LNHDA and CDR2 SQIVND (reference sequence).

This clone came up once. The rearrangement links TRBV19 to TRBJ1-2, with D tentatively TRBD1 (5 bases). CDR1 and CDR2 (germline): LNHDA, SQIVND (reference sequence). The CDR3 is 16 amino acids. V dropped 8 bases and J dropped 3 bases, with 22 bases sitting between them. The CDR3: CASLKAAEGQYYGYTF. The CDR3 DNA is TGTGCCAGTCTGAAAGCCGCGGAGGGGCAGTACTATGGCTACACCTTC.

This chain links TRBV5-4 with TRBJ2-7, with 7 bases identical to TRBD2. The V segment lost 5 bases and the J segment 2 bases; nucleotides outside the gene matches: 7. This CDR3 is 14 amino acids long. CDR1 is SGHNT, CDR2 YYREEE, per germline (reference sequence). As DNA, the CDR3 is TGTGCCAGCAGTCACGGACTAGGAACCTACGAGCAGTACTTC. This gives the protein CASSHGLGTYEQYF.

The J gene is TRBJ1-3, the V gene TRBV5-1, with unresolved D. Germline CDR1 SGHRS, CDR2 YFSETQ. There are 15 residues in the CDR3. V shed 4 bases and J shed 0 bases, with 11 bases lying between them. In DNA, the CDR3 is TGCGCCAGCAGCCGCGAGGGCAGCTCTGGAAACACCATATATTTT. Its translation is CASSREGSSGNTIYF.

The rearrangement links TRBV5-1 to TRBJ2-1; 7 bases map to TRBD1. This CDR3 is built from 14 residues. Germline CDR1 reads SGHRS; CDR2 reads YFSETQ. V lost 3 bases, J lost 8 bases, and 8 bases stayed unmatched. This CDR3 reads CASSSTGLEYEQFF. The CDR3 nucleotides are TGCGCCAGCAGCTCGACAGGGTTGGAATATGAGCAGTTCTTC.

J is TRBJ2-7 and V is TRBV6-6, with 8 bases lining up with TRBD1. V dropped 9 bases and J dropped 3; count of bases not matched to a gene: 10. Germline V gene data show CDR1 as MNHNY and CDR2 as SVGAGI (reference sequence). CDR3 length equals 14 residues. DNA for the CDR3: TGTGCCAGTACCGGACAGGGAGGTCTCTACGAGCAGTACTTC. Translating gives CASTGQGGLYEQYF.

The chain combines TRBV4-2 with TRBJ1-5; no definite D call. The length of the CDR3 is 16 residues. The germline V gene encodes CDR1 LGHNA and CDR2 YNFKEQ. The ends were cut back, 0 bases at V and 2 bases at J, with 11 bases in the middle. DNA for the CDR3: TGTGCCAGCAGCCAAGAACCGGGATCCCGCAATCAGCCCCAGCATTTT. Its protein product is CASSQEPGSRNQPQHF.

This clone came up once. The chain couples TRBV4-3 to TRBJ2-2, with 10 bases identical to TRBD1. CDR1 is LGHNA and CDR2 is YSLEER in the germline V gene. There are 15 residues in the CDR3. V lost 4 bases, J lost 7 bases, and 6 bases stayed unmatched. CDR3 sequence: CASSPRQGASGELFF. The CDR3 DNA sequence: TGCGCCAGCAGCCCTAGACAGGGGGCAAGCGGGGAGCTGTTTTTT.

The rearrangement uses TRBV5-6 and TRBJ2-6, with a weak D call TRBD1 (6 bases). Germline assignment: CDR1 SGHDT and CDR2 YYEEEE. The CDR3 length is 17 residues. The germline V and J ends were trimmed by 5 bases and 5 bases, with 20 bases remaining between them. The CDR3 reads CASSQSWGPLRANVLTF. DNA for the CDR3: TGTGCCAGCAGTCAATCCTGGGGGCCTCTTCGGGCCAACGTCCTGACTTTC.

This clone was seen more than once but under ten times. The CDR3 reads CASSLGSGGTDNEQFF. The DNA for the CDR3 is TGTGCCAGCAGCTTAGGGAGCGGGGGGACCGACAATGAGCAGTTCTTC. The rearrangement joins TRBV7-9 to TRBJ2-1; 9 bases agree with TRBD2. Germline V gene data show CDR1 as SEHNR and CDR2 as FQNEAQ (reference sequence). Trimming cost V 1 base and J 5 bases; bases outside gene matches: 6. CDR3 size: 16 residues. Together with reference TRBV7-9 and TRBJ2-1, the CDR3 gives the full variable domain: DTGVSQNPRHKITKRGQNVTFRCDPISEHNRLYWYRQTLGQGPEFLTYFQNEAQLEKSRLLSDRFSAERPKGSFSTLEIQRTEQGDSAMYLCASSLGSGGTDNEQFFGPGTRLTVL.

The rearrangement links TRBV5-6 to TRBJ2-6; the D is unclear. The CDR3 loop spans 15 amino acids. Trimming removed 2 bases at V and 1 base at J, with 7 bases between. Germline loops: CDR1 SGHDT, CDR2 YYEEEE. Written as DNA, the CDR3 is TGTGCCAGCAGCTTAAGGGATTCTGGGGCCAACGTCCTGACTTTC. Its translation is CASSLRDSGANVLTF.

The count of this clone is one. This chain joins TRBV6-4 and TRBJ2-3; 8 bases line up with TRBD2. CDR3 length: 14 residues. After removal of 5 bases from V and 4 bases from J, the junction contained 5 bases not matched to a gene. The germline CDR1 and CDR2 sequences are MRHNA and SNTAGT. CDR3 DNA: TGTGCCAGCAGTCGGGGGGGGGAAGCAGATACGCAGTATTTT. As protein: CASSRGGEADTQYF.

The chain is built from TRBV29-1 and TRBJ1-2; 7 bases match TRBD1. Germline V gives CDR1 SQVTM, CDR2 ANQGSEA. The V segment lost 5 bases and the J segment 4 bases; nucleotides outside the gene matches: 4. CDR3 size: 12 residues. This CDR3 is CSVRDSLYGYTF. As DNA, the CDR3 is TGCAGCGTTCGGGACAGCCTCTATGGCTACACCTTC. The full variable domain, in which reference TRBV29-1 and TRBJ1-2 provide the parts outside the CDR3, is SAVISQKPSRDICQRGTSLTIQCQVDSQVTMMFWYRQQPGQSLTLIATANQGSEATYESGFVIDKFPISRPNLTFSTLTVSNMSPEDSSIYLCSVRDSLYGYTFGSGTRLTVV.

V is TRBV5-8 and J is TRBJ2-7; D is possibly TRBD2 (6 bases). There are 14 residues in the CDR3. Trimming left V 0 bases short and J 5 bases short, with 12 bases between. In germline, CDR1 is SGHTS, CDR2 YDEGEE. The CDR3 DNA reads TGTGCCAGCAGCTTGGTCCCGGGAGCGAACGAGCAGTACTTC. Translating gives CASSLVPGANEQYF.

The V and J genes are TRBV5-4 and TRBJ2-1; 7 positions agree with TRBD2. Germline loops: CDR1 SGHNT, CDR2 YYREEE (reference sequence). The junction had 7 bases not matched to a gene; V was cut back by 1 base and J by 9 bases. The CDR3 has 14 residues. CDR3 sequence (DNA): TGTGCCAGCAGCTTGATCCGGGCTAGCGGTGAGCAGTTCTTC. It codes for CASSLIRASGEQFF.

This chain links TRBV6-6 with TRBJ1-2; D is uncertain. V lost 2 bases to trimming and J lost 7 bases, with 11 bases between them. The length of the CDR3 is 13 residues. Per germline, CDR1 MNHNY and CDR2 SVGAGI (reference sequence). The CDR3 here is CASSYEKGPGYTF. CDR3 sequence (DNA): TGTGCCAGCAGTTACGAAAAGGGTCCTGGCTACACCTTC.